A selection of T cell receptor beta chains follows, all from one sample in a study of tumor-infiltrating lymphocytes in oesophageal squamous cell carcinoma. Via MiXCR, TCRdb re-called the PCR reads, giving one row per CDR3 protein. In the table there are just under 20,000 distinct CDR3 sequences, just under 40% of which are singletons. Sequencing was performed on esophageal tumor tissue. These receptors were obtained from a male donor with esophageal squamous cell carcinoma. The CDR3 runs from the conserved cysteine through the conserved F or W. Fields, in order: CDR3 DNA, CDR3 protein, V gene, clone size, J gene, D gene. A D gene is named only where the DNA matches it firmly. Clone size is stated in some rows and not others, as once, few, many or a class when expanded.

DNA: TGTGCCAGCAGCGTTAGCGGGGGGCAGTACTTC; CDR3: CASSVSGGQYF; V: TRBV7-8; size: few; J: TRBJ2-7; D: TRBD2
DNA: TGTGCCAGCAGCTTGACCGGGACTGGGGCCTACGAGCAGTACTTC; CDR3: CASSLTGTGAYEQYF; V: TRBV5-3; size: few; J: TRBJ2-7; D: .
DNA: TGTGCCAGCAGTGATGGGGGGGGCACAGATACGCAGTATTTT; CDR3: CASSDGGGTDTQYF; V: TRBV6-5; size: .; J: TRBJ2-3; D: TRBD2
DNA: TGTGCCAGCAGCTCAGGGGGCGCTGGGGCCAACGTCCTGACTTTC; CDR3: CASSSGGAGANVLTF; V: TRBV28; size: medium-sized; J: TRBJ2-6; D: TRBD1
DNA: TGTGCCAGCAGTCCATTCCAGCGGGAGGGCCCCAATGAGCAGTTCTTC; CDR3: CASSPFQREGPNEQFF; V: TRBV25-1; size: .; J: TRBJ2-1; D: TRBD2
DNA: TGCAGCGTTGATCTCAACCGTCCTATCGAGCAGTACTTC; CDR3: CSVDLNRPIEQYF; V: TRBV29-1; size: many; J: TRBJ2-7; D: .
DNA: TGTGCCAGCAGCTTAGGGTCAAACTACGAGCAGTACTTC; CDR3: CASSLGSNYEQYF; V: TRBV7-6; size: .; J: TRBJ2-7; D: .
DNA: TGTGCCAGCAGCTCCTGGACTTTATCAGAGCAGTATTTT; CDR3: CASSSWTLSEQYF; V: TRBV7-2; size: medium-sized; J: TRBJ2-3; D: .
DNA: TGTGCCAGCAGCTTAAGCGTTCACAGGGGGTCCACAGATACGCAGTATTTT; CDR3: CASSLSVHRGSTDTQYF; V: TRBV7-3; size: few; J: TRBJ2-3; D: TRBD1
DNA: TGTGCCAGCAGTGTTTGGACTCCGGACGGCGGGGAGCTGTTTTTT; CDR3: CASSVWTPDGGELFF; V: TRBV2; size: many; J: TRBJ2-2; D: .
DNA: TGCGCCAGCAGCGAGAGACAGCTCTATGGCTACACCTTC; CDR3: CASSERQLYGYTF; V: TRBV10-2; size: medium-sized; J: TRBJ1-2; D: .
DNA: TGTGCCACCAGGGATACAGGGAGTGAAAAACTGTTTTTT; CDR3: CATRDTGSEKLFF; V: TRBV24-1; size: many; J: TRBJ1-4; D: .
DNA: TGTGCCAGCAGCTTACTCGGCGGCGTGAACACCGGGGAGCTGTTTTTT; CDR3: CASSLLGGVNTGELFF; V: TRBV7-3; size: .; J: TRBJ2-2; D: .
DNA: TGTGCCAGCAGTCCGGGACAGGGAGTCGGAGCGCAGTATTTT; CDR3: CASSPGQGVGAQYF; V: TRBV12-3/TRBV12-4; size: once; J: TRBJ2-3; D: TRBD1
DNA: TGTGCCAGCAGTATGACAGGGTACAATGAGCAGTTCTTC; CDR3: CASSMTGYNEQFF; V: TRBV6-1; size: .; J: TRBJ2-1; D: TRBD1